This section outlines one T cell receptor beta chain sequence together with its context. This record belongs to a study of blood T cell repertoires in COVID-19. On the study more broadly: Acute and convalescent COVID-19 samples came from the United States, Italy and Spain.

The CDR3 sequence is 14 residues long. Deletions cut 2 bases from V and 2 bases from J, with 9 bases between. The germline V gene encodes CDR1 MNHNY and CDR2 SVGAGI (reference sequence). Authors' methods: Amplification of reference gene primers provided the estimated nucleated cell counts. The protocol was immunoSEQ multiplex PCR, while the TCRdb copy is restricted to in-frame clones and leaves out a portion. From that table come the V and J calls and clone size; the DNA was used to work out D and trimming. The sample consists of roughly 23,000 clones, roughly 90% of them appearing once. This clonotype was sampled from a woman older than 75 with active COVID-19. Specimen: peripheral blood. The chain employs TRBV6-6 and TRBJ1-2; D is unclear. The CDR3 sequence is CASSYTTGNYGYTF. The CDR3 region has the DNA TGTGCCAGCAGTTACACTACCGGGAACTATGGCTACACCTTC.